The rows below give T cell receptor beta chains drawn from one sample of a study of T cells in narcolepsy. Measured with immunoSEQ multiplex PCR; TCRdb has only the in-frame clones, and not every one. The sample carries tens of thousands of clones, roughly 85% recorded once. Specimen: memory (CD45RA-) CD4+ T cells from blood. The receptors originated from a human donor in good health. The CDR3 runs from the conserved cysteine through the conserved F or W. Fields, in order: J gene, D gene, clone size, V gene, CDR3 protein, CDR3 DNA. D genes are given only for firm matches. Size is omitted from some rows. Given values are once, few, many or a class for expanded clones.

>TRBJ2-3|-|-|TRBV18
CASSPTVSTDTQYF
TGTGCCAGCTCACCAACGGTTAGCACAGATACGCAGTATTTT
>TRBJ1-5|-|-|TRBV21-1
CASSKTGPLVNQPQHF
TGTGCCAGCAGCAAGACGGGACCCTTGGTAAATCAGCCCCAGCATTTT
>TRBJ2-2|-|-|TRBV5-6
CASSLIANTGELFF
TGTGCCAGCAGCCTCATCGCGAACACCGGGGAGCTGTTTTTT
>TRBJ2-4|-|-|TRBV21-1
CASRRQFTGYQRAKNIQYF
TGTGCCAGCAGGCGACAATTTACAGGGTACCAAAGAGCCAAAAACATTCAGTACTTC
>TRBJ1-2|-|-|TRBV27
CASSWGGLGNGYTF
TGTGCCAGCAGTTGGGGGGGGCTAGGGAATGGCTACACCTTC
>TRBJ2-1|-|-|TRBV10-3
CAITRDSGYNEQFF
TGTGCCATCACCCGGGACTCTGGATACAATGAGCAGTTCTTC
>TRBJ2-7|-|-|TRBV4-3
CASSQGGFEQYF
TGCGCCAGCAGCCAAGGAGGGTTCGAGCAGTACTTC
>TRBJ2-4|-|once|TRBV28
CASSPAGQSKNIQYF
TGTGCCAGCAGTCCAGCGGGACAGTCGAAAAACATTCAGTACTTC
>TRBJ2-7|TRBD2|-|TRBV19
CASRGLAGDRGRYEQYF
TGTGCCAGTAGAGGACTAGCGGGAGATCGGGGAAGGTACGAGCAGTACTTC
>TRBJ1-3|TRBD1|-|TRBV5-6
CASSSGQGREYF
TGTGCCAGCAGCTCAGGACAGGGGCGAGAATATTTT
>TRBJ1-5|-|-|TRBV6-1
CASSERYSNQPQHF
TGTGCCAGCAGTGAACGGTATAGCAATCAGCCCCAGCATTTT
>TRBJ1-2|TRBD1|-|TRBV7-2
CASSTGTGHYGYTF
TGTGCCAGCAGCACCGGGACAGGGCACTATGGCTACACCTTC
>TRBJ2-3|-|-|TRBV28
CASHRGGPLSPKTDTQYF
TGTGCCAGTCACAGGGGGGGTCCCCTCTCTCCGAAGACAGATACGCAGTATTTT
>TRBJ1-2|-|-|TRBV10-3
CAISESKGYGYTF
TGTGCCATCAGTGAGTCAAAAGGGTATGGCTACACCTTC
>TRBJ2-7|-|-|TRBV6-6
CASSYTRESEQYF
TGTGCCAGCAGTTACACCCGGGAGAGCGAGCAGTACTTC
>TRBJ2-3|-|-|TRBV4-2
CASGTDRGTDTQYF
TGTGCCAGCGGAACGGACCGGGGCACAGATACGCAGTATTTT
>TRBJ1-1|-|-|TRBV7-2
CASSVNLNTEAFF
TGTGCCAGCAGCGTAAATCTGAACACTGAAGCTTTCTTT
>TRBJ1-1|TRBD1|-|TRBV6-5
CASSESGGTEAFF
TGTGCCAGCAGTGAATCAGGGGGAACTGAAGCTTTCTTT
>TRBJ2-3|TRBD2|-|TRBV5-1
CASSLAGTSGRGDTQYF
TGCGCCAGCAGCTTGGCGGGGACTAGCGGGAGAGGGGATACGCAGTATTTT
>TRBJ2-2|TRBD2|-|TRBV5-1
CASSGKRGNTGELFF
TGCGCCAGCAGCGGTAAGCGGGGCAACACCGGGGAGCTGTTTTTT